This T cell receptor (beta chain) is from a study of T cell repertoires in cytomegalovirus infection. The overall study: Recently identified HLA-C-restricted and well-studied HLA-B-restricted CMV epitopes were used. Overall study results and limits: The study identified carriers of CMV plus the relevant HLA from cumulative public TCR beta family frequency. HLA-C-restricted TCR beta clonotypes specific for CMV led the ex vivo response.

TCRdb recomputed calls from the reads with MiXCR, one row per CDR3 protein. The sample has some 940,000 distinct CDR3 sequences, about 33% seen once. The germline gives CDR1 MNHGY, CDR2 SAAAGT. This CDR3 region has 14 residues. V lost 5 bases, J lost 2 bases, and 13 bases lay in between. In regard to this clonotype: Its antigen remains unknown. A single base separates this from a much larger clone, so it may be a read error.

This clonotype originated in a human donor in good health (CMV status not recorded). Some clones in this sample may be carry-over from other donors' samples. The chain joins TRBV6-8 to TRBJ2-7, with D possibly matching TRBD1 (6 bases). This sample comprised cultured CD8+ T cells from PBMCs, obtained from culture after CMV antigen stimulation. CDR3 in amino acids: CASSKSGTPYEQYV. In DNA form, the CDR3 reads TGTGCCAGCAGTAAATCGGGGACACCCTACGAGCAGTACGTC.